The T cell receptor beta chain under discussion was sequenced for a study of T cell clonality in common variable immunodeficiency. Study-level points and caveats: Fewer deletions and N-nucleotide insertions were reportedly seen in common variable immunodeficiency TCR beta sequences. Shared TCRbeta clones were fewer between CVID subjects than controls.

This clone was observed at least ten times. What it binds is not known. The CDR3 extends 3 residues past the end of the read, so its final part is completed from the germline J gene. The V gene's germline CDR1 is SNHLY and CDR2 FYNNEI. Between the trimmed V and J ends, which lost 3 bases and 2 bases, there was a span of 10 bases. The length of the CDR3 is 14 residues. CVID and control samples used equivalent genomic DNA input. Profiled with immunoSEQ multiplex PCR; TCRdb holds only in-frame clones, not every one. Recorded here are tens of thousands of clones, none singletons. The specimen was peripheral blood mononuclear cells. V gene TRBV2 combines with J gene TRBJ2-5, with unresolved D. The TCR originated in a person aged 18 to 75 in good health. CDR3 protein: CASSDSTPQETQYF. The sequenced part of the CDR3 DNA is TGTGCCAGCAGTGATAGTACGCCGCAAGAGACC.